The T cell receptor beta chain under discussion was sequenced for a study of T cells in Graves' hyperthyroidism and ophthalmopathy. Germline CDR1 GTSNPN, CDR2 SVGIG (reference sequence). V dropped 0 bases and J dropped 0 bases, with 5 bases sitting between them. The CDR3 runs 13 residues. There are many counts of this clonotype. RNA transcripts provided the source from which TCR beta CDR3 regions were amplified. The TCR CDR3 was amplified in a first-round RT-PCR using the HTBI primer set. In TCRdb, the multiplex PCR reads were re-called with MiXCR into one record per CDR3 protein. This sample has 140,000 or so distinct CDR3 sequences, with about 20% found just once.

Input material: blood. The gene calls are TRBV30 and TRBJ1-1, with D hard to call. The receptor's source is a woman aged 45 to 65 with Graves' hyperthyroidism that later progressed to Graves' ophthalmopathy. CDR3 sequence: CAWSVGMNTEAFF. CDR3 bases: TGTGCCTGGAGTGTAGGGATGAACACTGAAGCTTTCTTT.